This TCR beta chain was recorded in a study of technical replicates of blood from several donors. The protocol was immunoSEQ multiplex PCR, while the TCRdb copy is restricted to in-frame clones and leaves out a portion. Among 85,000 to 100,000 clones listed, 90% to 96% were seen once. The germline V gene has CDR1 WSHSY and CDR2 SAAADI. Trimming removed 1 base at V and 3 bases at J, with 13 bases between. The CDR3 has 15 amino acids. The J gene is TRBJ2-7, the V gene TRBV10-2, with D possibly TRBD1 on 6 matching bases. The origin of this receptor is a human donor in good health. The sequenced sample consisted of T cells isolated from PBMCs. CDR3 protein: CASSEFRDTVYEQYF. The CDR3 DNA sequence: TGCGCCAGCAGTGAGTTCCGGGACACAGTCTACGAGCAGTACTTC.